In this sample, the clone carrying this T cell receptor beta chain turned up many times. The antigen is undetermined. Each molecule of TCR cDNA was tagged with one unique molecular identifier. TCRdb re-derived calls from the 5' RACE reads in MiXCR, one entry per CDR3 protein. The profile covers some 4,900 distinct CDR3 sequences, with around 13% appearing a single time and about 9.5% taken by the ten largest. This entry belongs to a study of spatial heterogeneity in lung cancer. The study's findings and limits: Mutation tallies in tumors tracked expanded intratumoral alpha and beta TCR counts.

Time point denoted: sample taken at primary tumor resection. Sequencing was performed on whole RNA extracted from tumor and nontumor lung tissue, or from frozen PBMC, and the material was left unsorted. The germline V gene has CDR1 GTSNPN and CDR2 SVGIG (reference sequence). This CDR3 region has 17 residues. Trimming removed 2 bases from V and 3 bases from J; junction bases left unmatched: 11. This chain connects TRBV30 to TRBJ2-3; 10 bases map to TRBD2. Sequencing was performed on lung tumor tissue, taken at surgery. The sequence came from a female donor with early-stage non-small cell lung cancer. The CDR3 sequence is CAWSSVERGGRTDTQYF. CDR3 DNA sequence: TGTGCCTGGAGTTCGGTGGAGCGGGGGGGCCGGACAGATACGCAGTATTTT.